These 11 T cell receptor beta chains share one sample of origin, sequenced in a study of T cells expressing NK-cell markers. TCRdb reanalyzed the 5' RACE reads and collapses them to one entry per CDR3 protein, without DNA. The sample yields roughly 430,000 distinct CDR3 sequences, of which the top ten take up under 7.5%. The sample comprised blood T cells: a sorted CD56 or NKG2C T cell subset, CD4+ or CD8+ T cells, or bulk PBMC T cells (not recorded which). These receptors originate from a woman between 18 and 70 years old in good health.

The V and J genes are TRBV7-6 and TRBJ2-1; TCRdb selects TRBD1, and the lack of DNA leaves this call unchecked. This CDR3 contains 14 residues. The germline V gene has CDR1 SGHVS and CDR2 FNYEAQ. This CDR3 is CASSVQGAYNEQFF. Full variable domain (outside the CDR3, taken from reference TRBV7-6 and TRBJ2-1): GAGVSQSPRYKVTKRGQDVALRCDPISGHVSLYWYRQALGQGPEFLTYFNYEAQQDKSGLPNDRFSAERPEGSISTLTIQRTEQRDSAMYRCASSVQGAYNEQFFGPGTRLTVL.

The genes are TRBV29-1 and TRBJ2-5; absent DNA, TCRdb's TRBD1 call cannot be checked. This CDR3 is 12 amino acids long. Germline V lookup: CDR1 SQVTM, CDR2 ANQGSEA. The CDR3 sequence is CSAGEFQETQYF. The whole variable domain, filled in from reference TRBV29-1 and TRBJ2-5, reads SAVISQKPSRDICQRGTSLTIQCQVDSQVTMMFWYRQQPGQSLTLIATANQGSEATYESGFVIDKFPISRPNLTFSTLTVSNMSPEDSSIYLCSAGEFQETQYFGPGTRLLVL.

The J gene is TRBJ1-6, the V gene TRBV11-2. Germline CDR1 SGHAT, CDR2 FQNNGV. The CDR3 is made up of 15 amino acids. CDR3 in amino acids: CASSLDTNYNSPFHF.

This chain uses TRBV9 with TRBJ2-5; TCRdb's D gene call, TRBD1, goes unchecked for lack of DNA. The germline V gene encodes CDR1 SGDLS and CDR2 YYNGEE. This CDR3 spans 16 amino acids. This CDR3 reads CASSTRDTGRGETQYF.

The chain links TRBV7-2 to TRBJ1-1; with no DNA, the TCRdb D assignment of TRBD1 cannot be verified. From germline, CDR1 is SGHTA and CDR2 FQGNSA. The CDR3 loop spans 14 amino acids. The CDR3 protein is CASRKGQTNTEAFF.

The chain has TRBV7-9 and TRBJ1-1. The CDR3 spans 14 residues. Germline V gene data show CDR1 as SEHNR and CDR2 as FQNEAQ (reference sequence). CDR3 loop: CSSTRTGTAGAAFF.

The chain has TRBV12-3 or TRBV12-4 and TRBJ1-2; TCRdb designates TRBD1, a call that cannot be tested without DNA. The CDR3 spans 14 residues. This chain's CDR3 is CASSLPFPLNGYTF.

The CDR3 sequence is CASSEEVGPTEAFF. The rearrangement joins TRBV2 to TRBJ1-1; the D call from TCRdb, TRBD1, cannot be confirmed without DNA. The germline V gene encodes CDR1 SNHLY and CDR2 FYNNEI. The CDR3 loop spans 14 amino acids. Combining the CDR3 with reference TRBV2 and TRBJ1-1 gives the whole variable domain EPEVTQTPSHQVTQMGQEVILRCVPISNHLYFYWYRQILGQKVEFLVSFYNNEISEKSEIFDDQFSVERPDGSNFTLKIRSTKLEDSAMYFCASSEEVGPTEAFFGQGTRLTVV.

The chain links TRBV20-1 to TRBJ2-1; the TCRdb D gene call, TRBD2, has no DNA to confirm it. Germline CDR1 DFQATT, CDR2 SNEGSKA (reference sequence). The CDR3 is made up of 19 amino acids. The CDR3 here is CSARPSRGDSVGRAGTVFF.

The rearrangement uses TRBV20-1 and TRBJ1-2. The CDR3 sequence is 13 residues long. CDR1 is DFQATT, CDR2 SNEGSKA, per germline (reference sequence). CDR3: CSAGDRMEAGYTF.

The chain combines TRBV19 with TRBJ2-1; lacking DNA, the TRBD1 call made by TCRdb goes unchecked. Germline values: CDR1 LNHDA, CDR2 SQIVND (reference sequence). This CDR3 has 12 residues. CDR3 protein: CASTTPGTGWFF.